Listed below are T cell receptor beta chains from one sample, sequenced in a study of shared clonotypes between healthy human individuals. TCRdb keeps only in-frame clones here, not all; method: immunoSEQ multiplex PCR. The sample lists 490,000 or so clones; over 65% were seen once. Sample: PBMCs. Receptor source: a woman aged 35 to 49 in good health. Some clones in this sample may be carry-over from other donors' samples. The CDR3 runs from the conserved cysteine through the conserved F or W. The order of the fields is V gene, clone size, J gene, CDR3 protein. A clone size is listed for some rows: how often the clone was seen (once, few, many), or a class if it is expanded.

>TRBV9|once|TRBJ1-2
CASSARTGGFYGYTF
>TRBV18|NA|TRBJ2-3
CASSPPVGSGNTDTQYF
>TRBV28|NA|TRBJ2-7
CASSLSQGTYEQYF
>TRBV5-1|NA|TRBJ2-2
CASSLNSGSGGTGELFF
>TRBV28|NA|TRBJ1-1
CASTFPPGGEAFF
>TRBV2|NA|TRBJ2-7
CASSGQVYEQYF
>TRBV28|NA|TRBJ2-7
CASSSPGYKQYF
>TRBV5-1|NA|TRBJ2-5
CASRRGTEETQYF
>TRBV6-5|many|TRBJ2-7
CASSYGTGVEQYF
>TRBV2|NA|TRBJ2-3
CASSDTLITDTQYF
>TRBV2|once|TRBJ1-1
CASSSQGGTEAFF
>TRBV7-8|NA|TRBJ2-1
CASSLGPQFSGNEQFF
>TRBV7-2|once|TRBJ2-7
CASSLSPNYEQYF
>TRBV5-1|few|TRBJ2-1
CASSSAGTSGNEQFF
>TRBV4-1|NA|TRBJ2-1
CASSQEGPASGGLSSYNEQFF
>TRBV4-3|many|TRBJ2-7
CASSPSGSSYEQYF
>TRBV18|NA|TRBJ2-7
CASSPPNTIYEQYF
>TRBV4-2|NA|TRBJ2-1
CASSQEGGRAAYNEQFF
>TRBV30|NA|TRBJ1-2
CAWTTGGLYGYTF
>TRBV27|once|TRBJ1-5
CASSKGGGQPQHF
>TRBV4-2|many|TRBJ2-7
CASSLRQGHYEQYF
>TRBV6-1|once|TRBJ1-2
CASSEVGQPRGYTF
>TRBV2|NA|TRBJ1-1
CASSNWVLNTEAFF
>TRBV7-9|once|TRBJ1-2
CASRQGWDFYTF
>TRBV10-3|NA|TRBJ2-1
CAISESGGERWNEQFF
>TRBV5-4|NA|NA
CASSSRTVLPLEQYF
>TRBV2|NA|TRBJ2-7
CASSEGQGAHEQYF